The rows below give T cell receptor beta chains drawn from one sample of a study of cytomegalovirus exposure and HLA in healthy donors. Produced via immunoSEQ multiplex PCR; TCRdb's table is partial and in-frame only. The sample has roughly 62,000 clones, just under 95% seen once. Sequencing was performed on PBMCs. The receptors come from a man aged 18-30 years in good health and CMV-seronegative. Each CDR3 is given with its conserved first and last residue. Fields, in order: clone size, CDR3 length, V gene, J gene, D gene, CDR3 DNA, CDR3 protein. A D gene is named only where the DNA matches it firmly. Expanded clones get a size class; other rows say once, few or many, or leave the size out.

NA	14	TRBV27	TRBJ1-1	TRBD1	TGTGCCAGCAGTTCGACAGGGACGAGGACTGAAGCTTTCTTT	CASSSTGTRTEAFF
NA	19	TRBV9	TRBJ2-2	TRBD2	TGTGCCAGCAGCCCCGAATGGGGACTAGCGGGAGCTTGGGTCGGGGAGCTGTTTTTT	CASSPEWGLAGAWVGELFF
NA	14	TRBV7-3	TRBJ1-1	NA	TGTGCCAGCAGCTTACAGCCGGGGGTTGCTGAAGCTTTCTTT	CASSLQPGVAEAFF
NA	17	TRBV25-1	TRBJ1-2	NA	TGTGCCAGCAGTGAACCTGGGGCGGAGACACTGTTGTATGGCTACACCTTC	CASSEPGAETLLYGYTF
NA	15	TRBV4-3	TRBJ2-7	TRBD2	TGCGCCAGCAGCCAAGATCACGGGGGGACCTACGAGCAGTACTTC	CASSQDHGGTYEQYF
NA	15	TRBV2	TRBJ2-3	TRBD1	TGTGCCAGCAGCGTACAGGGGGCTCGCTCAGATACGCAGTATTTT	CASSVQGARSDTQYF
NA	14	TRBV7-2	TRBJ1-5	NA	TGTGCCAGCAGCAAGACAGCTAGCAATCAGCCCCAGCATTTT	CASSKTASNQPQHF
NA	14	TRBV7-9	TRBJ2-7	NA	TGTGCCAGCAGCCCCCGGGCGGGGATCCACGAGCAGTACTTC	CASSPRAGIHEQYF
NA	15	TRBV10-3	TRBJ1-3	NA	TGTGCCATCAGTGACCGGGTCCTCTCTGGAAACACCATATATTTT	CAISDRVLSGNTIYF
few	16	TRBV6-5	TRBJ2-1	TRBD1	TGTGCCAGCAGTTACTCAGGGACAGGGGGCTACAATGAGCAGTTCTTC	CASSYSGTGGYNEQFF
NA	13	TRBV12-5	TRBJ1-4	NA	TGTGCTAGTGGTCCCAGGGTTGGCGAAAAACTGTTTTTT	CASGPRVGEKLFF
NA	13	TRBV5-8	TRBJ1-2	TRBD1	TGTGCCAGCAGCGCTACAGGGGACTATGGCTACACCTTC	CASSATGDYGYTF
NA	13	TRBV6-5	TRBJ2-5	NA	TGTGCCAGCAGTTACGGGGGCGGGGAGACCCAGTACTTC	CASSYGGGETQYF
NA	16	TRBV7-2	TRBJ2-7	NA	TGTGCCAGCAGCCTGACTAGGCAGCCGGTTTCCGGCGAGCAGTACTTC	CASSLTRQPVSGEQYF
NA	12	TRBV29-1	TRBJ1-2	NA	TGCAGCGTTCATAGATTCCCCTATGGCTACACCTTC	CSVHRFPYGYTF
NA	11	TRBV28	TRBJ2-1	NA	TGTGCCAGCAGTCTTCAGCGGGAGCAGTTCTTC	CASSLQREQFF
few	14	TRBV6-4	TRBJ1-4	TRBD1	TGTGCCAGCAGTTACAGGGGGCGAAGCGAAAAACTGTTTTTT	CASSYRGRSEKLFF